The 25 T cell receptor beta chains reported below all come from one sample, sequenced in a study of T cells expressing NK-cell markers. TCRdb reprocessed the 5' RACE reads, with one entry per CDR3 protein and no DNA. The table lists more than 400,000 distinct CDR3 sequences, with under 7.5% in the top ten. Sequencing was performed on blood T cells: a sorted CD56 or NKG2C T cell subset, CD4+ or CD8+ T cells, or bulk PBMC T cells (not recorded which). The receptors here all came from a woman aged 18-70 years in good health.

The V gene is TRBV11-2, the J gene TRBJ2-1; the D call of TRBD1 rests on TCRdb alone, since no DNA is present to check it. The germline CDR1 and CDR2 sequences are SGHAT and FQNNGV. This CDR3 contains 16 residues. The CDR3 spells CASRPPGQKNYNEQFF. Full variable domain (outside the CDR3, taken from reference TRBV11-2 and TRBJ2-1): EAGVAQSPRYKIIEKRQSVAFWCNPISGHATLYWYQQILGQGPKLLIQFQNNGVVDDSQLPKDRFSAERLKGVDSTLKIQPAKLEDSAVYLCASRPPGQKNYNEQFFGPGTRLTVL.

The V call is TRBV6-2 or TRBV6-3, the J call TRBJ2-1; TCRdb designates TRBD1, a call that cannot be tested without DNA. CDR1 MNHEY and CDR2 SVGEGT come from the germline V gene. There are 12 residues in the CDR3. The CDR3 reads CASSSDRDEQFF.

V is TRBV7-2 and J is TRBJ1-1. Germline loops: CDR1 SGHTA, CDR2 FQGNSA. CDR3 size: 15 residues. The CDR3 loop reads CASSFLGSGNTEAFF.

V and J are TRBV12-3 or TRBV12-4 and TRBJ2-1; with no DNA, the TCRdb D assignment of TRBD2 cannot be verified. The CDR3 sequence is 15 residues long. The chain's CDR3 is CASSLVGLTYNEQFF.

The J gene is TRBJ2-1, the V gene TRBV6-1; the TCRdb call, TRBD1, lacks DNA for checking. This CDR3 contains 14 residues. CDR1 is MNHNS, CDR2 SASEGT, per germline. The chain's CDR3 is CASGLTASPNEQFF.

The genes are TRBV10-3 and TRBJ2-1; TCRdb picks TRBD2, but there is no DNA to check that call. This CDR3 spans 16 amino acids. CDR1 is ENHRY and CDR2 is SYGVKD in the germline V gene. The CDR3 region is CAISGLEGWSYNEQFF.

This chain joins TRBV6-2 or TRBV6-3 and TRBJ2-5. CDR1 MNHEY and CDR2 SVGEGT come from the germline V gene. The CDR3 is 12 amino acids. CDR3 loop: CASSYSMGTQYF.

The CDR3: CASSQVSVQFF. V gene TRBV3-1 combines with J gene TRBJ2-1. The CDR3 loop spans 11 amino acids. In germline, CDR1 is LGHDT, CDR2 YNNKEL (reference sequence).

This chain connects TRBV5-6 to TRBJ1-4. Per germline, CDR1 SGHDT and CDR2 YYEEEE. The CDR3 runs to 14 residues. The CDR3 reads CASSLRQAREKLFF.

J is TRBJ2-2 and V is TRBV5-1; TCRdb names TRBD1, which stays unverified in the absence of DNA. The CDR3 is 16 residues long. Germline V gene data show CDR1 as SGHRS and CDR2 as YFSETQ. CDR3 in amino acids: CASSPVPSGNTGELFF.

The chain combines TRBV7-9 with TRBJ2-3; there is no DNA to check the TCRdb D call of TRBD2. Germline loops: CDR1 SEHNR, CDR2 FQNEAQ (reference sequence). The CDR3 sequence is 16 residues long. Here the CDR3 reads CASSPRVAGGTDTQYF.

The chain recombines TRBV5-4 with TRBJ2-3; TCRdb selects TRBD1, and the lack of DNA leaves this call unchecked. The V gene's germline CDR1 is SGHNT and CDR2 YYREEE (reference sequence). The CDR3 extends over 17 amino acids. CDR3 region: CASSLGGIRTGTDTQYF.

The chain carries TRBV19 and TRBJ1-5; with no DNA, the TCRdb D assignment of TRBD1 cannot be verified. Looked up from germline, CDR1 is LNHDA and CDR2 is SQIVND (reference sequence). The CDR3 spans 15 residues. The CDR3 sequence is CASSLSGYGGQPQHF. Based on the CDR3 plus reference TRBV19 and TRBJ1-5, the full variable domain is DGGITQSPKYLFRKEGQNVTLSCEQNLNHDAMYWYRQDPGQGLRLIYYSQIVNDFQKGDIAEGYSVSREKKESFPLTVTSAQKNPTAFYLCASSLSGYGGQPQHFGDGTRLSIL.

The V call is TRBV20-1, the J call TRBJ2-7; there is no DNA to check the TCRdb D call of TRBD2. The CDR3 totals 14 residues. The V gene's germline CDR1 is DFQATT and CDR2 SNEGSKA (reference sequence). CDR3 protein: CSATSGRDYLEQYF.

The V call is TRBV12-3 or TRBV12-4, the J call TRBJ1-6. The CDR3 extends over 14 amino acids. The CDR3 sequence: CASSFHRDNSPLHF.

The CDR3 sequence: CASSYPNNEQLF. The genes are TRBV6-6 and TRBJ2-1. This CDR3 has 12 residues. Germline V gene sequence: CDR1 MNHNY, CDR2 SVGAGI (reference sequence).

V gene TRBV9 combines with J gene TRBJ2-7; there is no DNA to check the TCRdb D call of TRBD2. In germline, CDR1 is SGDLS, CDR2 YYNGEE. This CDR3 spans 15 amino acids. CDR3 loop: CASSSSGRAHSEQYF.

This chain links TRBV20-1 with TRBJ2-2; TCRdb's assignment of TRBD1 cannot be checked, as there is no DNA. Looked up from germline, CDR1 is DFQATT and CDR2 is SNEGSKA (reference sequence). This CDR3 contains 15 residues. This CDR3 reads CSASPRDRWAGELFF.

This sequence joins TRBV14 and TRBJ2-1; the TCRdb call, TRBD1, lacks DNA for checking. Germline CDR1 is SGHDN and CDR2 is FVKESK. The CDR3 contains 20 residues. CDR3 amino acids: CASSQRPGQGVSKGYNEQFF. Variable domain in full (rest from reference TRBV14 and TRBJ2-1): EAGVTQFPSHSVIEKGQTVTLRCDPISGHDNLYWYRRVMGKEIKFLLHFVKESKQDESGMPNNRFLAERTGGTYSTLKVQPAELEDSGVYFCASSQRPGQGVSKGYNEQFFGPGTRLTVL.

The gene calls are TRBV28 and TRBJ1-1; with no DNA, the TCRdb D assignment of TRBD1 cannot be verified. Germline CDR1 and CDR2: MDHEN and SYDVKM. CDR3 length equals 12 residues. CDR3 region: CASRLTGLKAFF.

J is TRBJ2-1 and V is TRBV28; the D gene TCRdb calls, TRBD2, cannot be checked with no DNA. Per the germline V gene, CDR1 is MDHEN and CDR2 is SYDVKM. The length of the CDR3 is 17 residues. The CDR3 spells CASSPGLAGVGPREQFF.

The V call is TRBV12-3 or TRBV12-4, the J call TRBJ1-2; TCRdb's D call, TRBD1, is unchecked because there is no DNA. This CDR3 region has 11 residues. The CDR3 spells CASTGGYGYTF.

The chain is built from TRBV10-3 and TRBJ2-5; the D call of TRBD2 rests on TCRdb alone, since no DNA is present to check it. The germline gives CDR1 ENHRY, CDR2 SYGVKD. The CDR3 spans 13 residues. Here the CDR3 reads CAIKAGVGETQYF.

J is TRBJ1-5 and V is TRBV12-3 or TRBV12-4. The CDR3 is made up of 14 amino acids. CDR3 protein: CASSLGVGSGPQHF.

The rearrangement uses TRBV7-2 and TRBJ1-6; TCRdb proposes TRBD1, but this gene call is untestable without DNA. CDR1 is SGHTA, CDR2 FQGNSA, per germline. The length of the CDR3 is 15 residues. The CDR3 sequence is CASSLVGTGRSPLHF.